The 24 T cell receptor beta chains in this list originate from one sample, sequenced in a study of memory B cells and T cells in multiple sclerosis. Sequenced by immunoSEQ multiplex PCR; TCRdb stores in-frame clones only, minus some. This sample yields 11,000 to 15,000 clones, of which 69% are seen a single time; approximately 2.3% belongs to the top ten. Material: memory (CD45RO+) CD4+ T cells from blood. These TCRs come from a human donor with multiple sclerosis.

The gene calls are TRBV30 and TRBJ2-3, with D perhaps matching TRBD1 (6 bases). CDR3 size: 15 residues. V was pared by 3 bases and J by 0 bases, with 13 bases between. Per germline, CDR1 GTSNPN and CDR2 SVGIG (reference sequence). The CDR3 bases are TGTGCCTGGAGCCCAGGGACACTGAGCACAGATACGCAGTATTTT. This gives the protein CAWSPGTLSTDTQYF.

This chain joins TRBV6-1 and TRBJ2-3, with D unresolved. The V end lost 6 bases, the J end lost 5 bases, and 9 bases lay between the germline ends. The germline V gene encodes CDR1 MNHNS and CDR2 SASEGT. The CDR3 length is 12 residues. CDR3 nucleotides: TGTGCCAGCAGCGACAACAGAGATACGCAGTATTTT. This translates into CASSDNRDTQYF.

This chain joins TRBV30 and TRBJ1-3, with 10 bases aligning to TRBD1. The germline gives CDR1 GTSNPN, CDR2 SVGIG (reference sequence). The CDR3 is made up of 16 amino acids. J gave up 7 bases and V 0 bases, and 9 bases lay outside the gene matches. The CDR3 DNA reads TGTGCCTGGAGTGTACGCGGGACAGGGGATAGGAACACCATATATTTT. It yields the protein CAWSVRGTGDRNTIYF.

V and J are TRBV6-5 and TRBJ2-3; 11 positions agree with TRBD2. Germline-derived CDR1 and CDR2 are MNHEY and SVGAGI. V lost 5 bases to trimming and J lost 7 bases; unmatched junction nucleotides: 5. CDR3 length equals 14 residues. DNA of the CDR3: TGTGCCAGCAGTCCGGGACTAGCGGTCTATACGCAGTATTTT. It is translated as CASSPGLAVYTQYF.

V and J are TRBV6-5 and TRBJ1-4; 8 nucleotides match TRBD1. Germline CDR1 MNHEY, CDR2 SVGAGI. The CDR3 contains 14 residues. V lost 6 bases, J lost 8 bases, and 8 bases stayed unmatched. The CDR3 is CASRRQGLREKLFF. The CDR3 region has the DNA TGTGCCAGCAGGAGACAGGGGTTAAGGGAAAAACTGTTTTTT.

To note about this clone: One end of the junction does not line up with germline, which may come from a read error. CDR3 in DNA: TGTGCTAGCAGCCCAAGTTCCGGGACAGCTATCTACGAGCAGTACTTC. The encoded protein is CASSPSSGTAIYEQYF. This rearrangement joins TRBV7-7 to TRBJ2-7; 7 bases map to TRBD1. The CDR3 covers 16 residues. The germline V gene encodes CDR1 SSHAT and CDR2 FNYEAQ (reference sequence).

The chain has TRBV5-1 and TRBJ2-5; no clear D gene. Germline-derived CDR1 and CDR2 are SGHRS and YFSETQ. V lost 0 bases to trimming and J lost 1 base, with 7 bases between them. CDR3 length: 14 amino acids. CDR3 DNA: TGCGCCAGCAGCTTGGTCGGTAGCCAAGAGACCCAGTACTTC. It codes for CASSLVGSQETQYF. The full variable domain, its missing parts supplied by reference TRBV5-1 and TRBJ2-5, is KAGVTQTPRYLIKTRGQQVTLSCSPISGHRSVSWYQQTPGQGLQFLFEYFSETQRNKGNFPGRFSGRQFSNSRSEMNVSTLELGDSALYLCASSLVGSQETQYFGPGTRLLVL.

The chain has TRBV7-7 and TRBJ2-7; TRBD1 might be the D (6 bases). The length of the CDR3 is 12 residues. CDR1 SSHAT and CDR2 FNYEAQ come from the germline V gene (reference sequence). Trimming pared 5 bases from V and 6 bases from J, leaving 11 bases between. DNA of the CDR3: TGTGCCAGCAGCGCCGTAGGGGGCGAGCAGTACTTC. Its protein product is CASSAVGGEQYF.

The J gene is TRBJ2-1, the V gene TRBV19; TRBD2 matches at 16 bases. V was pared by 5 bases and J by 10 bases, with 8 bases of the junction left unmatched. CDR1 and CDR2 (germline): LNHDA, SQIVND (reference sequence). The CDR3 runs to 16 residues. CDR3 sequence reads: CASSEQGTSGRGEQFF. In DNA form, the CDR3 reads TGTGCCAGTAGTGAACAGGGGACTAGCGGGAGGGGGGAGCAGTTCTTC.

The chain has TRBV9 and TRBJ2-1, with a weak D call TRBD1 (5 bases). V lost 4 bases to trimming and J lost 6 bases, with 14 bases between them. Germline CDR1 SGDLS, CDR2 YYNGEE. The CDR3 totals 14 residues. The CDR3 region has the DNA TGTGCCAGCAGCTCCAACAGGAATAGCAATGAGCAGTTCTTC. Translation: CASSSNRNSNEQFF.

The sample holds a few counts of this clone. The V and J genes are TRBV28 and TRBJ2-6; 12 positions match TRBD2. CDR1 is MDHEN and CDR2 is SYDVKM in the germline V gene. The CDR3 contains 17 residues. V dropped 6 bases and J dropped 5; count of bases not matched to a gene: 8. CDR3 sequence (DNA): TGTGCCAGCAGCCAATGGACTAGCGGGAAGTGGGCCAACGTCCTGACTTTC. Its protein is CASSQWTSGKWANVLTF. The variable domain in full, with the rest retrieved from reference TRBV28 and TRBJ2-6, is DVKVTQSSRYLVKRTGEKVFLECVQDMDHENMFWYRQDPGLGLRLIYFSYDVKMKEKGDIPEGYSVSREKKERFSLILESASTNQTSMYLCASSQWTSGKWANVLTFGAGSRLTVL.

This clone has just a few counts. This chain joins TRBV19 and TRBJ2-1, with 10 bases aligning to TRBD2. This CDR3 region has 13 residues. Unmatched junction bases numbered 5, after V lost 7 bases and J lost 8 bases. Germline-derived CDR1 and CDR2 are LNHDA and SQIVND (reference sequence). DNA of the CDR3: TGTGCCAGTAAGGAAGCGGGGGGGGATGAGCAGTTCTTC. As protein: CASKEAGGDEQFF.

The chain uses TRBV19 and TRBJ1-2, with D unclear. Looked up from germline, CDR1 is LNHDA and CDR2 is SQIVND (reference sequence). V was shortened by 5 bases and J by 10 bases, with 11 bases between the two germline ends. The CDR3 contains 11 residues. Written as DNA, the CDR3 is TGTGCCAGTAGTTCGTTTAATTTCTACACCTTC. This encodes CASSSFNFYTF.

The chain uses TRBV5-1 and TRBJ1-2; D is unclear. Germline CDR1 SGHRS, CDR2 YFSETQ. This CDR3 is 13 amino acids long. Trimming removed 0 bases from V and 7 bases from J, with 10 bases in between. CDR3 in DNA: TGCGCCAGCAGCTTGGACGGGATGGGTGGCTACACCTTC. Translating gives CASSLDGMGGYTF.

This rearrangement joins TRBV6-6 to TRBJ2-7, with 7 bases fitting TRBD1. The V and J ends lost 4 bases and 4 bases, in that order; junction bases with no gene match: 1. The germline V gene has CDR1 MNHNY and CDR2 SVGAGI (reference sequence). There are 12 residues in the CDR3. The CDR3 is CASSSQGYEQYF. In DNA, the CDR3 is TGTGCCAGCAGTTCACAGGGGTACGAGCAGTACTTC.

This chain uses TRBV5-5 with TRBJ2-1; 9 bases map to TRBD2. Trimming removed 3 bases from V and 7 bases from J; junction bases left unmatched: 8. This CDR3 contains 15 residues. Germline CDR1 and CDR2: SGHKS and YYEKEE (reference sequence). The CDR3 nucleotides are TGTGCCAGCAGCTACCTAGCGGGGATAGGGAATGAGCAGTTCTTC. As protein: CASSYLAGIGNEQFF.

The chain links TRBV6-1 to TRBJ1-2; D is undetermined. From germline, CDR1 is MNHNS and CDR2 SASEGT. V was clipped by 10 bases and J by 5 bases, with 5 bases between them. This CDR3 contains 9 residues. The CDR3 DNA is TGTGCCACGGGGTATGGCTACACCTTC. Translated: CATGYGYTF.

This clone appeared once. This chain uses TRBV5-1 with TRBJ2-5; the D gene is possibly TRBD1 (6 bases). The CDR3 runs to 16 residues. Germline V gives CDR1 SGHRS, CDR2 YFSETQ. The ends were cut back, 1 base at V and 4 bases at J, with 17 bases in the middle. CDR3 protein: CASSLRLAGAGETQYF. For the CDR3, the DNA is TGCGCCAGCAGCTTGAGGTTGGCAGGGGCAGGAGAGACCCAGTACTTC. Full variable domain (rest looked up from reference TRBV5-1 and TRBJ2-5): KAGVTQTPRYLIKTRGQQVTLSCSPISGHRSVSWYQQTPGQGLQFLFEYFSETQRNKGNFPGRFSGRQFSNSRSEMNVSTLELGDSALYLCASSLRLAGAGETQYFGPGTRLLVL.

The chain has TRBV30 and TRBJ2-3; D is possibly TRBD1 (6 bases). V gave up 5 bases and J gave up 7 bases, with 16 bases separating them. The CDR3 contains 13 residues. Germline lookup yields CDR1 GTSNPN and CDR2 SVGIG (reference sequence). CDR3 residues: CAWRTVRGYTQYF. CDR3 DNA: TGTGCCTGGCGCACTGTCAGGGGTTATACGCAGTATTTT.

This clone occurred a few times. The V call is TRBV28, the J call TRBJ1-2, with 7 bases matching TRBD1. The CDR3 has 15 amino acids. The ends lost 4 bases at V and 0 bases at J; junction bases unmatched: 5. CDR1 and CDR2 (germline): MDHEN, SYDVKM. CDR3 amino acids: CASSSGTAPNYGYTF. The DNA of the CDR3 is TGTGCCAGCAGTTCCGGGACAGCTCCTAACTATGGCTACACCTTC.

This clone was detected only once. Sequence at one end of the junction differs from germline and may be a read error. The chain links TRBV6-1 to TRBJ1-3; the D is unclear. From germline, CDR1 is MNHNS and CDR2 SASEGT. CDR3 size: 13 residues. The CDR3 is CASSEAHGRLAVF. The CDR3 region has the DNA TGTGCCAGCAGTGAAGCGCACGGCAGGTTGGCCGTTTTT.

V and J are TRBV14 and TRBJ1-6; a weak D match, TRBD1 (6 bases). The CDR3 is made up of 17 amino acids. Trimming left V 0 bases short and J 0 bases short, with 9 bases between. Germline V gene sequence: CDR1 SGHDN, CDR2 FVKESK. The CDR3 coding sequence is TGTGCCAGCAGCCAAGATGACAGGACCTCCTATAATTCACCCCTCCACTTT. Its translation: CASSQDDRTSYNSPLHF.

For the CDR3, the DNA is TGTGCCAGCAGCTTAGTCTCCGGAGTCGGGGAGCTGTTTTTT. It translates to CASSLVSGVGELFF. The rearrangement joins TRBV7-6 to TRBJ2-2, with D uncertain. This CDR3 region has 14 residues. V was shortened by 1 base and J by 7 bases, with 10 bases between the two germline ends. Per germline, CDR1 SGHVS and CDR2 FNYEAQ.

The CDR3 sequence: CARSPGNDEQYF. In DNA, the CDR3 is TGTGCCAGGTCCCCGGGTAACGACGAGCAGTACTTC. The chain uses TRBV6-4 and TRBJ2-7; D remains unclear. Germline V gives CDR1 MRHNA, CDR2 SNTAGT. The V end lost 9 bases, the J end lost 5 bases, and 14 bases lay between the germline ends. The CDR3 has 12 amino acids.